This T cell receptor beta chain comes out of a study of PD-L1 blockade in urothelial cancer. Study background: Analyses were performed on blood at 3 weeks after treatment start (the second dose) and at 6 weeks.

Worth noting for this clone: Its antigen is as yet unknown.

TCRdb keeps only in-frame clones here, not all; method: immunoSEQ multiplex PCR. The table shows about 84,000 clones, with 82% occurring only once. Study-level results: Below-median blood TCR clonality before treatment forecast better survival.

Trimming removed 2 bases from V and 4 bases from J; junction bases left unmatched: 6. The germline gives CDR1 SGDLS, CDR2 YYNGEE. The CDR3 contains 16 residues. The V gene is TRBV9, the J gene TRBJ2-6, with TRBD1 matching over 7 bases. The specimen comprised PBMCs, sampled around atezolizumab (anti-PD-L1) treatment. The TCR comes from a man in his sixties or seventies with urothelial cancer. In DNA form, the CDR3 reads TGTGCCAGCAGCGTCCAGACAGGGCGCGGGGCCAACGTCCTGACTTTC. This encodes CASSVQTGRGANVLTF. The variable domain in full, with the rest retrieved from reference TRBV9 and TRBJ2-6, is DSGVTQTPKHLITATGQRVTLRCSPRSGDLSVYWYQQSLDQGLQFLIQYYNGEERAKGNILERFSAQQFPDLHSELNLSSLELGDSALYFCASSVQTGRGANVLTFGAGSRLTVL.